Presented here are 24 T cell receptor beta chains from one specimen sequenced in a study of T cell changes during pregnancy in multiple sclerosis. Only in-frame clones appear in the TCRdb table, and some are missing; sequencing was by immunoSEQ multiplex PCR. The sample carries 30,000 to 35,000 clones, approximately 88% recorded once. This material consisted of CD8+ T cells from peripheral blood mononuclear cells, taken in the first trimester of pregnancy. The receptors derive from a female donor with multiple sclerosis, enrolled in a pregnancy study.

As DNA, the CDR3 is TGTGCCTGGAGCACCGGGACAGGGGGCGCGGAGGGCTACACCTTC. The encoded protein is CAWSTGTGGAEGYTF. V usage is TRBV30 and J usage is TRBJ1-2, with TRBD1 identical over 12 bases. Germline V lookup: CDR1 GTSNPN, CDR2 SVGIG (reference sequence). This CDR3 contains 15 residues. Germline trimming cut 3 bases from V and 8 bases from J; bases unmatched to any gene: 10.

This clone was counted many times. The chain carries TRBV7-2 and TRBJ2-7; unclear D gene. Germline CDR1 is SGHTA and CDR2 is FQGNSA. The CDR3 length is 13 residues. The germline V and J ends were trimmed by 5 bases and 2 bases, with 10 bases remaining between them. As DNA, the CDR3 is TGTGCCAGCAGCCTAGACACAGCCTACGAGCAGTACTTC. Amino acids: CASSLDTAYEQYF.

Written as DNA, the CDR3 is TGTGCCAGCAGCCTGGGACAGGAGGAACAGCCCCAGCATTTT. This sequence encodes CASSLGQEEQPQHF. The rearrangement uses TRBV4-2 and TRBJ1-5; 8 nucleotides agree with TRBD1. The CDR3 extends over 14 amino acids. V dropped 4 bases and J dropped 7; count of bases not matched to a gene: 6. Germline V gene lookup returns CDR1 LGHNA and CDR2 YNFKEQ.

V usage is TRBV29-1 and J usage is TRBJ1-5; 8 positions agree with TRBD1. The CDR3 covers 18 residues. From germline, CDR1 is SQVTM and CDR2 ANQGSEA. V was pared by 8 bases and J by 4 bases, with 22 bases of the junction left unmatched. The CDR3 DNA reads as TGCAGCAAAAACCCCAGGACAGGGATTGGTACCCCTAATCAGCCCCAGCATTTT. It translates to CSKNPRTGIGTPNQPQHF.

The rearrangement links TRBV13 to TRBJ1-6; D remains unclear. The CDR3 has 15 residues. The germline gives CDR1 PRHDT, CDR2 FYEKMQ (reference sequence). Trimming stripped 5 bases from V and 9 bases from J, with 17 bases between. The CDR3 DNA is TGTGCCAGCAGCCGCGGACCCCTGGGAGGTTCACCCCTCCACTTT. Translated: CASSRGPLGGSPLHF.

V is TRBV27 and J is TRBJ2-3, with 12 bases lining up with TRBD2. The trim removed 5 bases at V and 6 bases at J, leaving 6 bases unmatched. Germline V gives CDR1 MNHEY, CDR2 SMNVEV (reference sequence). The CDR3 sequence is 15 residues long. CDR3 sequence: CASSRTSGIGDTQYF. In DNA, the CDR3 is TGTGCCAGCAGTCGGACTAGCGGGATAGGTGATACGCAGTATTTT.

In this sample, this clone turned up a few times. This chain connects TRBV13 to TRBJ2-7; D is uncertain. V was shortened by 0 bases and J by 2 bases, with 8 bases between the two germline ends. The germline V gene has CDR1 PRHDT and CDR2 FYEKMQ (reference sequence). The CDR3 totals 14 residues. The CDR3 here is CASSLGPVAYEQYF. CDR3 DNA: TGTGCCAGCAGCTTAGGCCCGGTAGCCTACGAGCAGTACTTC.

This rearrangement joins TRBV9 to TRBJ1-3, with TRBD1 identical over 7 bases. The CDR3 is 18 amino acids. Trimming took 2 bases from V and 0 from J; bases not matched to a gene: 11. Germline CDR1 and CDR2: SGDLS and YYNGEE. The CDR3 loop is CASSVWGTRTGSGNTIYF. Here the CDR3 DNA reads TGTGCCAGCAGCGTGTGGGGGACAAGGACAGGCTCTGGAAACACCATATATTTT. Variable domain in full (rest from reference TRBV9 and TRBJ1-3): DSGVTQTPKHLITATGQRVTLRCSPRSGDLSVYWYQQSLDQGLQFLIQYYNGEERAKGNILERFSAQQFPDLHSELNLSSLELGDSALYFCASSVWGTRTGSGNTIYFGEGSWLTVV.

This chain links TRBV6-1 with TRBJ1-6; D is undetermined. This CDR3 is built from 12 residues. V was clipped by 7 bases and J by 13 bases, with 14 bases between them. Looked up from germline, CDR1 is MNHNS and CDR2 is SASEGT. CDR3 amino acids: CASNREVSPLHF. CDR3 sequence (DNA): TGTGCCAGCAACCGGGAAGTTTCGCCCCTCCACTTT.

J is TRBJ2-1 and V is TRBV7-3, with TRBD2 matching 10 bases. Losses at the gene ends were 2 bases for V and 5 bases for J; bases not matched to a gene: 9. The CDR3 has 17 amino acids. CDR1 and CDR2 (germline): SGHTA, FQGTGA. Here the CDR3 reads CASSLASGGPGDNEQFF. The CDR3 bases are TGTGCCAGCAGCTTAGCTAGCGGGGGCCCCGGGGACAATGAGCAGTTCTTC. The full variable domain, completed using reference TRBV7-3 and TRBJ2-1, is GAGVSQTPSNKVTEKGKYVELRCDPISGHTALYWYRQSLGQGPEFLIYFQGTGAADDSGLPNDRFFAVRPEGSVSTLKIQRTERGDSAVYLCASSLASGGPGDNEQFFGPGTRLTVL.

This chain uses TRBV9 with TRBJ2-2; TRBD1 agrees at 9 bases. There are 15 residues in the CDR3. V lost 3 bases, J lost 5 bases, and 5 bases stayed unmatched. Germline loops: CDR1 SGDLS, CDR2 YYNGEE. The CDR3 bases are TGTGCCAGCAGCGAAGAGACAGGGGGGACCGGGGAGCTGTTTTTT. It translates to CASSEETGGTGELFF.

The chain recombines TRBV28 with TRBJ2-7, with D maybe TRBD1 (6 bases). This CDR3 has 15 residues. Per the germline V gene, CDR1 is MDHEN and CDR2 is SYDVKM. V lost 2 bases and J lost 3, with 14 bases in between. DNA of the CDR3: TGTGCCAGCAGTTTAGACAGGCTGGGATTCTACGAGCAGTACTTC. As protein: CASSLDRLGFYEQYF.

The CDR3 DNA sequence: TGTGCCAGCAGCTTATCACCCCACAGGATGGAAGGCTACACCTTC. Amino acids: CASSLSPHRMEGYTF. The chain combines TRBV7-9 with TRBJ1-2, with D tentatively TRBD1 (5 bases). This CDR3 is built from 15 residues. Germline loops: CDR1 SEHNR, CDR2 FQNEAQ (reference sequence). The V end was cut by 2 bases, the J end by 8 bases, with 18 bases between.

The chain is built from TRBV30 and TRBJ1-2; D remains ambiguous. Trimming took off 3 bases at V and 0 bases at J, with 14 bases between the two ends. Germline assignment: CDR1 GTSNPN and CDR2 SVGIG (reference sequence). The CDR3 is 15 residues long. As DNA, the CDR3 is TGTGCCTGGAGGTTAGGACCCGGGGCTAACTATGGCTACACCTTC. It yields the protein CAWRLGPGANYGYTF.

The chain couples TRBV27 to TRBJ2-3; 8 bases fit TRBD1. CDR1 MNHEY and CDR2 SMNVEV come from the germline V gene (reference sequence). The CDR3 consists of 16 residues. Trimming cost V 5 bases and J 4 bases; bases outside gene matches: 11. The CDR3 bases are TGTGCCAGCAGTACACTGGACAGGGATGGGGCAGATACGCAGTATTTT. Its protein product is CASSTLDRDGADTQYF.

This chain joins TRBV15 and TRBJ2-7, with TRBD2 as a possible D gene (5 bases). Germline loops: CDR1 LNHNV, CDR2 YYDKDF (reference sequence). Between the trimmed V and J ends, which lost 8 bases and 2 bases, there was a span of 13 bases. The CDR3 is made up of 13 amino acids. The CDR3 bases are TGTGCCACCTCACCGGGGTGGACCTACGAGCAGTACTTC. This translates into CATSPGWTYEQYF.

The J gene is TRBJ2-7, the V gene TRBV4-2, with TRBD2 matching 12 bases. The CDR3 spans 17 residues. Germline-derived CDR1 and CDR2 are LGHNA and YNFKEQ. J was trimmed by 4 bases and V by 0 bases; bases with no gene match: 7. The CDR3 sequence: CASSQELTSGRGYEQYF. The CDR3 DNA reads TGTGCCAGCAGCCAAGAACTGACTAGCGGGAGAGGGTACGAGCAGTACTTC.

This clone was picked up a small number of times. V gene TRBV7-8 combines with J gene TRBJ1-3; 8 nucleotides agree with TRBD1. Germline V gives CDR1 SGHVS, CDR2 FQNEAQ. Trimming at V came to 4 bases and at J to 8 bases, leaving 7 bases not matched to a gene. This CDR3 comprises 14 residues. CDR3 nucleotide sequence: TGTGCCAGCAGCTCATTACAGGGGGGAGACACCATATATTTT. Protein sequence: CASSSLQGGDTIYF. The variable domain in full, with the rest retrieved from reference TRBV7-8 and TRBJ1-3, is GAGVSQSPRYKVAKRGQDVALRCDPISGHVSLFWYQQALGQGPEFLTYFQNEAQLDKSGLPSDRFFAERPEGSVSTLKIQRTQQEDSAVYLCASSSLQGGDTIYFGEGSWLTVV.

J is TRBJ2-6 and V is TRBV9, with unresolved D. The CDR3 extends over 16 amino acids. V lost 0 bases and J 4 bases, leaving 11 bases between the germline ends. The germline CDR1 and CDR2 sequences are SGDLS and YYNGEE. The CDR3 DNA reads as TGTGCCAGCAGCGTAGACCTATCACTCGGGGCCAACGTCCTGACTTTC. It translates to CASSVDLSLGANVLTF.

This clone occurred a few times. The V gene is TRBV15, the J gene TRBJ2-7; D is unclear. CDR1 is LNHNV and CDR2 is YYDKDF in the germline V gene (reference sequence). With 11 bases removed from V and 3 bases from J, the gap between germline ends came to 11 bases. This CDR3 comprises 11 residues. The CDR3 region has the DNA TGTGCCCCCCGTTGGCTCTACGAGCAGTACTTC. It encodes CAPRWLYEQYF.

J is TRBJ1-1 and V is TRBV6-6; 12 nucleotides match TRBD1. The CDR3 runs 14 residues. Unmatched junction bases numbered 6, after V lost 10 bases and J lost 3 bases. CDR1 MNHNY and CDR2 SVGAGI come from the germline V gene (reference sequence). CDR3 sequence (DNA): TGTGCCACTATCCGGGACAGGGGGCACACTGAAGCTTTCTTT. Protein: CATIRDRGHTEAFF.

This clone was detected once. CDR3 DNA: TGTGCCAGCAGCTTGGAACCCGGACAGCTTTACGAGCAGTACTTC. This sequence encodes CASSLEPGQLYEQYF. The chain couples TRBV5-5 to TRBJ2-7; maybe TRBD1 (6 bases). The CDR3 has 15 residues. V gave up 0 bases and J gave up 4 bases, with 14 bases separating them. CDR1 SGHKS and CDR2 YYEKEE come from the germline V gene (reference sequence).

This clone was counted a few times. The chain uses TRBV27 and TRBJ2-7; perhaps TRBD1 as D (5 bases). CDR1 MNHEY and CDR2 SMNVEV come from the germline V gene (reference sequence). The ends were cut back, 2 bases at V and 5 bases at J, with 13 bases in the middle. The CDR3 totals 14 residues. As DNA, the CDR3 is TGTGCCAGCAGTTTAACTCCCGAAGGGGACGAGCAGTACTTC. Its translation is CASSLTPEGDEQYF.

V gene TRBV11-2 combines with J gene TRBJ1-1, with 11 bases matching TRBD1. CDR1 and CDR2 (germline): SGHAT, FQNNGV. The CDR3 length is 15 residues. V was pared by 5 bases and J by 10 bases, with 12 bases of the junction left unmatched. DNA for the CDR3: TGTGCCAGCAGCCACCCGGGACAGGGGGTGGAGGGAGCTTTCTTT. It encodes CASSHPGQGVEGAFF. Full variable domain (rest looked up from reference TRBV11-2 and TRBJ1-1): EAGVAQSPRYKIIEKRQSVAFWCNPISGHATLYWYQQILGQGPKLLIQFQNNGVVDDSQLPKDRFSAERLKGVDSTLKIQPAKLEDSAVYLCASSHPGQGVEGAFFGQGTRLTVV.